Reported below is one T cell receptor (beta chain). Its antigen is undetermined. This sample is drawn from a study of cytomegalovirus exposure and HLA in healthy donors. Participants comprised healthy donors of bone marrow. Despite likely unrecorded immune exposures, the donors were nominally healthy at the time of sampling. Findings and limits, study-wide: With later analysis, a missense DCLRE1C variant became linked to TCR beta V- and J-gene trimming.

13 Jbeta primers and 60 Vbeta primers were used for the PCR. TCRdb keeps only in-frame clones here, not all; method: immunoSEQ multiplex PCR. The table shows 150,000 or so clones, with 70% to 85% occurring only once. The sequence was collected from a man younger than 40 in good health and CMV-seropositive. The material sequenced was PBMCs.

CDR3 DNA sequence: TGTGCCAGCAGTGGAAACAGGGGCCCCTACGAGCAGTACTTC. This sequence encodes CASSGNRGPYEQYF. This chain connects TRBV2 to TRBJ2-7, with 7 nucleotides matching TRBD1. The germline V gene encodes CDR1 SNHLY and CDR2 FYNNEI. Trimming at V came to 4 bases and at J to 2 bases, leaving 5 bases not matched to a gene. CDR3 size: 14 residues.